One T cell receptor beta chain is described in this entry. The data stem from a study of blood T cell repertoires in COVID-19. Study-wide context: Donors in the United States, Italy and Spain gave samples during acute or convalescent COVID-19. Sample material is recorded as cDNA or gDNA derived from T cells, B-cell-depleted T cells, or PBMCs.

In the authors' methods: From reference gene primer amplification, estimates of nucleated cell counts were derived. Libraries were prepared by immunoSEQ multiplex PCR; TCRdb keeps only in-frame clonotypes and omits some of them. V and J calls plus clone size are reproduced from that table; the DNA served to infer D and trimming. The sample yields 80,000 or so clones, roughly 85% seen once. The CDR3 loop spans 15 amino acids. The V gene lost 4 bases and the J gene lost 0 bases, with 12 bases spanning the gap. Germline V gene lookup returns CDR1 SGHTA and CDR2 FQGNSA. Seattle participants joined during active infection and were tracked over time.

The specimen sequenced was peripheral blood. The receptor's source is a man in his 60s with COVID-19, enrolled during active disease. The chain couples TRBV7-2 to TRBJ1-1; D remains ambiguous. This chain's CDR3 is CASSSMSLLNTEAFF. The CDR3 coding sequence is TGTGCCAGCAGCTCAATGTCATTGTTGAACACTGAAGCTTTCTTT.